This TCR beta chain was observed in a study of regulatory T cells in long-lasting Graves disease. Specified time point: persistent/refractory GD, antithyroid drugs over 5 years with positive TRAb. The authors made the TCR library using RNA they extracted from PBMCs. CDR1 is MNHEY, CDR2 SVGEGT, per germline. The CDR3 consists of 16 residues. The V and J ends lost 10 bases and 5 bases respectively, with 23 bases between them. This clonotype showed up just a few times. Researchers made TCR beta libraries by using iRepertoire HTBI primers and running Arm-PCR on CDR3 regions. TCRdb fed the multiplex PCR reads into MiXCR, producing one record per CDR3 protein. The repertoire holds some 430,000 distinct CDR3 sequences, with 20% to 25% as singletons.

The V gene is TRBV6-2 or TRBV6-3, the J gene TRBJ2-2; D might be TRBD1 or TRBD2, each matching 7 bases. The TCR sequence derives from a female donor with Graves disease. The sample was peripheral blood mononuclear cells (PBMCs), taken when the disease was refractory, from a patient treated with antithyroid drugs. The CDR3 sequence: CAIPGGVSGTTGELFF. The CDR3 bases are TGTGCCATACCAGGGGGGGTTAGCGGTACAACCGGGGAGCTGTTTTTT.